A single sample is the source of the 2 T cell receptor beta chains below, sequenced in a study of blood T cell repertoires in COVID-19. Libraries were prepared by immunoSEQ multiplex PCR; TCRdb keeps only in-frame clonotypes and omits some of them. The table includes 300,000 to 350,000 clones, more than 75% detected once. Material: PBMCs or T cells enriched from blood (not recorded which). The receptors were gathered from a woman aged 30 to 39 who had recovered from COVID-19.

The CDR3 DNA follows: TGTGCCAGCTCACCAGAACAGGGGGGATCATATGGCTACACCTTC. Protein product: CASSPEQGGSYGYTF. The genes are TRBV18 and TRBJ1-2; TRBD1 matches at 8 bases. The CDR3 runs to 15 residues. V trimming: 2 bases; J trimming: 5 bases; junction bases outside the gene matches: 7. Germline CDR1 is KGHSH and CDR2 is LQKENI.

The chain uses TRBV19 and TRBJ1-1; D ambiguous. CDR3 size: 12 residues. The V and J ends lost 7 bases and 4 bases respectively, with 10 bases between them. Per germline, CDR1 LNHDA and CDR2 SQIVND (reference sequence). CDR3 sequence: CASNVGFTEAFF. CDR3 nucleotides: TGTGCCAGTAATGTCGGTTTCACTGAAGCTTTCTTT.